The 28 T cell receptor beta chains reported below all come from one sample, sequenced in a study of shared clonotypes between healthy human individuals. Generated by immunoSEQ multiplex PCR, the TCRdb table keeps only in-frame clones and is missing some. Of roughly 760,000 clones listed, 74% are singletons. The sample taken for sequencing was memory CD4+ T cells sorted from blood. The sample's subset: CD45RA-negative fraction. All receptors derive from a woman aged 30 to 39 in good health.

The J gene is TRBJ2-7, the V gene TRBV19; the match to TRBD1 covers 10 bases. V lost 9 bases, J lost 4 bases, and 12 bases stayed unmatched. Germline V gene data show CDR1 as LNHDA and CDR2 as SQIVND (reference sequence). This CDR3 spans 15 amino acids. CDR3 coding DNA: TGTGCCAGCAGCGAGGGGACAGGGGAGGTATACGAGCAGTACTTC. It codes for CASSEGTGEVYEQYF.

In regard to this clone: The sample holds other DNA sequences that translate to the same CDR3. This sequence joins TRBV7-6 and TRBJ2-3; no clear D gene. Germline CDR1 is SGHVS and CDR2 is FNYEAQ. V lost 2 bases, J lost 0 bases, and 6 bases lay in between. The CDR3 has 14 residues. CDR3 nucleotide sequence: TGTGCCAGCAGCTTACAACGGAGCACAGATACGCAGTATTTT. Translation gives CASSLQRSTDTQYF.

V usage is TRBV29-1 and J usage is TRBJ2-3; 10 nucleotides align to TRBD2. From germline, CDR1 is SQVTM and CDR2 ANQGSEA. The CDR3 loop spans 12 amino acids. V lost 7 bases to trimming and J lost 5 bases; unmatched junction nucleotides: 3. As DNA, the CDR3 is TGCAGCGAGTGGACTAGCGGAGATACGCAGTATTTT. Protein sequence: CSEWTSGDTQYF.

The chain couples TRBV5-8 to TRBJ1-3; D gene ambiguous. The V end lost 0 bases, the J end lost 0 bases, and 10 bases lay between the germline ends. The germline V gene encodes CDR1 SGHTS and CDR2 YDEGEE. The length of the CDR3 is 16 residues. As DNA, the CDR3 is TGTGCCAGCAGCTTGGGGGCCTCTAGCTCTGGAAACACCATATATTTT. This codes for CASSLGASSSGNTIYF.

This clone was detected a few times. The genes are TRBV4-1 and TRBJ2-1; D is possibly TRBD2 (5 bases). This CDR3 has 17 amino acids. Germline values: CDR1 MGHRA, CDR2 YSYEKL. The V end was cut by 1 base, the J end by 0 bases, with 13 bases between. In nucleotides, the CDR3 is TGCGCCAGCAGCCAAGCCTTCGCGGGTGGCTCCTACAATGAGCAGTTCTTC. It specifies CASSQAFAGGSYNEQFF.

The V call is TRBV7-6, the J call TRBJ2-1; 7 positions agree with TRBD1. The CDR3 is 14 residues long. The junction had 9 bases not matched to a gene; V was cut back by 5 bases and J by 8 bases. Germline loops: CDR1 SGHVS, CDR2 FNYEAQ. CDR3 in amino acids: CASSTRQGSDEQFF. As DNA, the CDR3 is TGTGCCAGCAGCACCAGACAGGGTTCGGATGAGCAGTTCTTC.

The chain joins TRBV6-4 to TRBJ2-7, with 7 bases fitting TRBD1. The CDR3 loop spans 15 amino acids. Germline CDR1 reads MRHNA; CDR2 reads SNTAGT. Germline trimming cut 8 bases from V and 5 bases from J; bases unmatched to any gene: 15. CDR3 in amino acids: CASCPIKTGRHEQYF. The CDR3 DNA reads TGTGCCAGCTGCCCTATAAAGACAGGGCGACACGAGCAGTACTTC.

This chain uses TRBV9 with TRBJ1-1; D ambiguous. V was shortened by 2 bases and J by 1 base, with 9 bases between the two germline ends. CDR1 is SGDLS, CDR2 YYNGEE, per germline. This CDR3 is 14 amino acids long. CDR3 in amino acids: CASSVAGGNTEAFF. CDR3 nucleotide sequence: TGTGCCAGCAGCGTCGCGGGTGGGAACACTGAAGCTTTCTTT. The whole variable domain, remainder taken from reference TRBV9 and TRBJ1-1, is DSGVTQTPKHLITATGQRVTLRCSPRSGDLSVYWYQQSLDQGLQFLIQYYNGEERAKGNILERFSAQQFPDLHSELNLSSLELGDSALYFCASSVAGGNTEAFFGQGTRLTVV.

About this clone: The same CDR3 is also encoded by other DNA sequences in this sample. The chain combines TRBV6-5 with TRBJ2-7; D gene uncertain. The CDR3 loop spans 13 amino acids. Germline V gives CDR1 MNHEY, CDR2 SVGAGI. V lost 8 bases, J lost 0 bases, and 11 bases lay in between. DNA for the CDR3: TGTGCCAGCGCAGGAACCAACTCCTACGAGCAGTACTTC. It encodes CASAGTNSYEQYF.

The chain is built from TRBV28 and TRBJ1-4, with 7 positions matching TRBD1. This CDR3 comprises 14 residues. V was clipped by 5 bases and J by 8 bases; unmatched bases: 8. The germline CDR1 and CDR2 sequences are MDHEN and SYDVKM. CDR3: CASSRRQGREKLFF. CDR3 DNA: TGTGCCAGCAGTAGGCGACAGGGCCGGGAAAAACTGTTTTTT.

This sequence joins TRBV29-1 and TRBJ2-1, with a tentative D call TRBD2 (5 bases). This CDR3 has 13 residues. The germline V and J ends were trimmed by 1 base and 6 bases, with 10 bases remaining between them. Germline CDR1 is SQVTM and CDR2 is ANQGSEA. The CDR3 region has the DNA TGCAGCGTTGAAGGGTGGAGGCCCAATGAGCAGTTCTTC. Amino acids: CSVEGWRPNEQFF.

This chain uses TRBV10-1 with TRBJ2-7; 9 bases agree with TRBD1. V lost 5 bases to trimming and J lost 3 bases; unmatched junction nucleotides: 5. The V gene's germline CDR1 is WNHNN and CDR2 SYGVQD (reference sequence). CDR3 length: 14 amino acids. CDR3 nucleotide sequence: TGCGCCAGCAGTTCCGGGACAGGGAACTACGAGCAGTACTTC. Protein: CASSSGTGNYEQYF.

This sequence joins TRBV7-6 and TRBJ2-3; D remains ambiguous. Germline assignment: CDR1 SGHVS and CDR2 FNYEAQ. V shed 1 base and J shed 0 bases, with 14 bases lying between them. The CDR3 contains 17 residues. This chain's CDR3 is CASSLGPGGYSTDTQYF. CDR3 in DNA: TGTGCCAGCAGCTTAGGCCCCGGCGGATATAGCACAGATACGCAGTATTTT.

For the CDR3, the DNA is TGTGCCAGTAGTATGCGGAGGAACTACGAGCAGTACTTC. Translation: CASSMRRNYEQYF. The rearrangement joins TRBV19 to TRBJ2-7; D is perhaps TRBD2 (5 bases). The CDR3 is made up of 13 amino acids. Germline-derived CDR1 and CDR2 are LNHDA and SQIVND (reference sequence). V lost 3 bases, J lost 3 bases, and 9 bases lay in between. The full variable domain, with the rest looked up from reference TRBV19 and TRBJ2-7, is DGGITQSPKYLFRKEGQNVTLSCEQNLNHDAMYWYRQDPGQGLRLIYYSQIVNDFQKGDIAEGYSVSREKKESFPLTVTSAQKNPTAFYLCASSMRRNYEQYFGPGTRLTVT.

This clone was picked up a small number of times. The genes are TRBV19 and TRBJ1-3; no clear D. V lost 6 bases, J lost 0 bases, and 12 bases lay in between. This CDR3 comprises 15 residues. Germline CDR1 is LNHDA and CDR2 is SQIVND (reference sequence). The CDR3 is CASSVRPSSGNTIYF. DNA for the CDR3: TGTGCCAGTAGCGTCCGGCCCAGCTCTGGAAACACCATATATTTT.

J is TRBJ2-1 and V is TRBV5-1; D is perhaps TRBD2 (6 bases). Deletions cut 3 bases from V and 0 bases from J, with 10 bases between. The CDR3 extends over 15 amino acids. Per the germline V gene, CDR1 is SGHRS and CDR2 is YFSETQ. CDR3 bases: TGCGCCAGCAGCTCGGACGGGAGCTCCTACAATGAGCAGTTCTTC. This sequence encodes CASSSDGSSYNEQFF.

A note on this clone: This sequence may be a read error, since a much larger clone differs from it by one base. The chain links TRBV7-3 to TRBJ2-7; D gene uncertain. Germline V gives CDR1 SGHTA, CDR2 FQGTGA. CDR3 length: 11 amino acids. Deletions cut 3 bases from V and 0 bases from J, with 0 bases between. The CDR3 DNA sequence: TGTGCCAGCAGCTTCTCCTACGAGCAGTACTTC. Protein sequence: CASSFSYEQYF.

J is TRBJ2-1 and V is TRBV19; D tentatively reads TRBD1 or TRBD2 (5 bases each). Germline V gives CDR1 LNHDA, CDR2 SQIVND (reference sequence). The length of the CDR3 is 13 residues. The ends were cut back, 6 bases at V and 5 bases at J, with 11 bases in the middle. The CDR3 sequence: CASRWGTNNEQFF. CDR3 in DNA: TGTGCCAGTAGGTGGGGGACGAACAATGAGCAGTTCTTC.

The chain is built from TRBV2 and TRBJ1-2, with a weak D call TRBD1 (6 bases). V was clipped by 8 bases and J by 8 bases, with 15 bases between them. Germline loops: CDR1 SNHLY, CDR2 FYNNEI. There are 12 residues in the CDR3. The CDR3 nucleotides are TGTGCCAGCGAAATGGGGGCGCGGGGCTACACCTTC. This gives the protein CASEMGARGYTF.

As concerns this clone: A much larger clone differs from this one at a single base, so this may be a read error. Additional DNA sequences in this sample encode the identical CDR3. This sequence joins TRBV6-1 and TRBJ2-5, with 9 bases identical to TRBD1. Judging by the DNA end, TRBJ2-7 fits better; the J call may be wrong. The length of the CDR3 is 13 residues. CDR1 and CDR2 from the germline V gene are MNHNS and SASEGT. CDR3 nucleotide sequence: TGTGCCAGCATCCCGGACAGGGGTTACGAGCAGTACTTC. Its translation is CASIPDRGYEQYF.

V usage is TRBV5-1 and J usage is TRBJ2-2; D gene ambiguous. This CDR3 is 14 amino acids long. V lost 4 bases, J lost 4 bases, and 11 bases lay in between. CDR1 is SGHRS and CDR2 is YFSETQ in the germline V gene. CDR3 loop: CASSRTARTGELFF. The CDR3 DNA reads TGCGCCAGCAGCCGCACCGCACGCACCGGGGAGCTGTTTTTT.

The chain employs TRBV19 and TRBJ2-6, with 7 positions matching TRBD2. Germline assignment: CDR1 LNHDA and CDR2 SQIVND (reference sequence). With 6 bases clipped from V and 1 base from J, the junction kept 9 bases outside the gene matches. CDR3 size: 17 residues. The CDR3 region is CASRTMGGVSGANVLTF. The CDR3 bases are TGTGCCAGTAGGACGATGGGAGGGGTATCTGGGGCCAACGTCCTGACTTTC. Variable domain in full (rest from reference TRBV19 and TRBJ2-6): DGGITQSPKYLFRKEGQNVTLSCEQNLNHDAMYWYRQDPGQGLRLIYYSQIVNDFQKGDIAEGYSVSREKKESFPLTVTSAQKNPTAFYLCASRTMGGVSGANVLTFGAGSRLTVL.

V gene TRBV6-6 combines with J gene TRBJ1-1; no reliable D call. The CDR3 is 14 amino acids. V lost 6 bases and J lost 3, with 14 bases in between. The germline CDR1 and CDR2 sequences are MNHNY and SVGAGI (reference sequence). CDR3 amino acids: CASSRHSRDTEAFF. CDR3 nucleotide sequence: TGTGCCAGCAGCAGACACTCCCGGGACACTGAAGCTTTCTTT.

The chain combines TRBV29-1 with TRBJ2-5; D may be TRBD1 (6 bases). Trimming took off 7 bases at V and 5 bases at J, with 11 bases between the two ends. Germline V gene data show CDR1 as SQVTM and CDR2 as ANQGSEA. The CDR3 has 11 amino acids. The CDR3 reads CSGGRTETQYF. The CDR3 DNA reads TGCAGCGGGGGGCGTACGGAGACCCAGTACTTC.

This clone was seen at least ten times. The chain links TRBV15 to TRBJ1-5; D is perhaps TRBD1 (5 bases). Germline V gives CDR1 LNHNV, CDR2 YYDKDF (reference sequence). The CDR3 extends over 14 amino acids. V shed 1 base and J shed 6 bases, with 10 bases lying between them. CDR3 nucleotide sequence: TGTGCCACCAGCAGAGGGGGGTTCGGTCAGCCCCAGCATTTT. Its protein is CATSRGGFGQPQHF.

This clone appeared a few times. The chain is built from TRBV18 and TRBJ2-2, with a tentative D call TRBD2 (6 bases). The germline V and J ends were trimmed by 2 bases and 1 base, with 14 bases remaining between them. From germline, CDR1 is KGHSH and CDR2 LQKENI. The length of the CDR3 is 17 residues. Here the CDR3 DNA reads TGTGCCAGCTCACCAAATTCGGGACTTATGAACACCGGGGAGCTGTTTTTT. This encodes CASSPNSGLMNTGELFF.

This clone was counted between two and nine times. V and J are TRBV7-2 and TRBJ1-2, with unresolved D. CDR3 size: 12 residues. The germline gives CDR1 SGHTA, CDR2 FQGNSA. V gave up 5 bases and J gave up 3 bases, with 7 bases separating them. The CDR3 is CASSQMDYGYTF. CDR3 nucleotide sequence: TGTGCCAGCAGCCAGATGGACTATGGCTACACCTTC.

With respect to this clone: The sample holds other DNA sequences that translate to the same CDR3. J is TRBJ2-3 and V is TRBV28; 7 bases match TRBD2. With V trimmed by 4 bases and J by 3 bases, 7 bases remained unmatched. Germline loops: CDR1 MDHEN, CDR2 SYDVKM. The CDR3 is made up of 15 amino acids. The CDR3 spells CASSSPGRLTDTQYF. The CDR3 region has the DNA TGTGCCAGCAGTTCCCCCGGGAGGCTGACAGATACGCAGTATTTT.